This T cell receptor (beta chain) stems from a study of blood T cell repertoires in COVID-19. Study overall: The cDNA or gDNA used as material had been derived from T cells, B-cell-depleted T cells, or PBMCs.

Source study methods: How many nucleated cells were present was estimated from reference gene primer amplification. The method was immunoSEQ multiplex PCR; TCRdb's version includes in-frame clones alone and lacks a portion of them. For V, J and clone size, that table is used; D and trimming come from the DNA. Counted here are 58,000 or so clones, roughly four fifths occurring once; the ten biggest clones make up roughly 28%. The germline gives CDR1 MRHNA, CDR2 SNTAGT. The CDR3 length is 16 residues. V was trimmed by 2 bases and J by 0 bases, leaving 11 bases between them. V is TRBV6-4 and J is TRBJ1-3; no definite D call. Input material: peripheral blood. The sequence was collected from a woman older than 75 with acute or convalescent COVID-19. CDR3 loop: CASSDHSADSGNTIYF. CDR3 DNA sequence: TGTGCCAGCAGTGACCACTCCGCTGACTCTGGAAACACCATATATTTT.